This T cell receptor beta chain was sequenced in a study of T cells of healthy individuals. This clonotype has a count of ten or more. TCRdb itself ran the 5' RACE reads through MiXCR, one entry per CDR3 protein. The profile covers 100,000 or so distinct CDR3 sequences, with approximately 15% appearing a single time and about 6% taken by the ten largest. The CDR3 has 15 amino acids. V was pared by 2 bases and J by 0 bases, with 10 bases between. CDR1 and CDR2 (germline): MNHNY, SVGAGI (reference sequence). This TCR came from a human donor in good health. The V gene is TRBV6-6, the J gene TRBJ1-2; D may be TRBD1 (6 bases). The CDR3 nucleotides are TGTGCCAGCAGTTACGGGGGCGGCTCTAACTATGGCTACACCTTC. It codes for CASSYGGGSNYGYTF.